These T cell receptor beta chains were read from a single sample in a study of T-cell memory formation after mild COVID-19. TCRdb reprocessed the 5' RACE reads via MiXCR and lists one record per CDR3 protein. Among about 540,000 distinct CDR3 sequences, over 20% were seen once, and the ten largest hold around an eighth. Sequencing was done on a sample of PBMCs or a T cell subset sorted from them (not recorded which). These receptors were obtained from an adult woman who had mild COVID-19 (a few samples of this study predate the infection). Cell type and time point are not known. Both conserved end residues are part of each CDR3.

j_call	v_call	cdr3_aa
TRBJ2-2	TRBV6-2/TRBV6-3	CASSPDKGFTGELFF
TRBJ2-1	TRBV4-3	CASSQEMAGGSYHEQFF
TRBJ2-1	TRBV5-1	CASSFSGTPRSNEQFF
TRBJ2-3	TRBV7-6	CASLPPSTDTQYF
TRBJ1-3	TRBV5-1	CASSLDGQGSSGNTIYF
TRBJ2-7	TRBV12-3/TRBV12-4	CASSLEAWGEQYF
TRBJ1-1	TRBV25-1	CASTPTGSWKVSFF
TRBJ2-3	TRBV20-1	CSARELAGGTDTQYF
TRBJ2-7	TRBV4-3	CASSPGLGYEQYF
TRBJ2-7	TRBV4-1	CASSQELGASYEQYF
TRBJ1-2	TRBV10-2	CASRSGRENYGYTF
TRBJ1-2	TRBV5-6	CASSLVGGYSYGYTF
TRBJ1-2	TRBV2	CASTLQGAPGYTF
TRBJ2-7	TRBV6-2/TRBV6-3	CASTVGLAGGYEQYF
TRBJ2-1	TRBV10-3	CAIRGTGGSNEQFF
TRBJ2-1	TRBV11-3	CASSFLAGVISEQFF
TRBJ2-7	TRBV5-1	CASSLSSGWEQYF
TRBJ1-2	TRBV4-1	CASSQDMGRINYGYTF
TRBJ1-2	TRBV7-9	CASSSGRAANYGYTF
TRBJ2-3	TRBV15	CATSKSPTDTQYF
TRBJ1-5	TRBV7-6	CASSSDSKGQPQHF
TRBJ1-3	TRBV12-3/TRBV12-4	CASSFQGRRNTIYF
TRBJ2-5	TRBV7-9	CASSRPFLETQYF
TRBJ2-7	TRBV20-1	CSARKPGLGGIYEQYF
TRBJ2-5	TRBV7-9	CASSFLGETQYF
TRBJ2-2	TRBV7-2	CASSSLRVTGELFF
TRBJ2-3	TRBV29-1	CSVRGGRPDTQYF
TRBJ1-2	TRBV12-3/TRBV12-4	CASSFQGWMGYTF
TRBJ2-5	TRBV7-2	CASSSQRGGWLETQYF
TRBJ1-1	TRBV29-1	CSVEDSVGGRAFF
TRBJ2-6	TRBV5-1	CASSPPTGTGANVLTF
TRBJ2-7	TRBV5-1	CASSPPPLTGDEQYF
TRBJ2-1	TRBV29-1	CSVEGLEGEGNNEQFF
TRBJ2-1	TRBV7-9	CASSPHTGINNEQFF
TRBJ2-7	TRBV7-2	CASSLGTWYQSYEQYF
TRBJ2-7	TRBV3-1	CASSHRDRGSYEQYF
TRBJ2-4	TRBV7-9	CASSLAGPGNIQYF
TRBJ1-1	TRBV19	CASSTTNPIRQGRNTEAFF
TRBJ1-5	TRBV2	CASSGERYSNQPQHF
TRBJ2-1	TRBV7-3	CASSSQGARGLDEQFF